Below, 23 T cell receptor beta chains from the same sample are listed, as sequenced in a study of Ad26.COV2.S vaccination and SARS-CoV-2 variants. Clones were read by immunoSEQ multiplex PCR, and TCRdb kept only the in-frame ones, dropping some. This sample has over 250,000 clones, with about 89% found just once. The treatment was: about 20 received Ad26.COV2.S at low or high dose, single or two shots; 5 received placebo; per-sample allocation not given. Repertoires come from day 63 after the first vaccine or placebo injection. The specimen comprised peripheral blood, sampled in a trial of Ad26.COV2.S vaccine versus placebo. These receptors all come from a person aged 18-65 years who received the Ad26.COV2.S COVID-19 vaccine or a placebo.

This sequence joins TRBV7-3 and TRBJ2-2; D unclear. The germline CDR1 and CDR2 sequences are SGHTA and FQGTGA. The CDR3 totals 13 residues. V lost 2 bases and J 5 bases, leaving 6 bases between the germline ends. This chain's CDR3 is CASSLFQTGELFF. CDR3 nucleotide sequence: TGTGCCAGCAGCTTATTCCAGACCGGGGAGCTGTTTTTT. Based on the CDR3 plus reference TRBV7-3 and TRBJ2-2, the full variable domain is GAGVSQTPSNKVTEKGKYVELRCDPISGHTALYWYRQSLGQGPEFLIYFQGTGAADDSGLPNDRFFAVRPEGSVSTLKIQRTERGDSAVYLCASSLFQTGELFFGEGSRLTVL.

This clone was seen more than once but under ten times. This sequence joins TRBV9 and TRBJ1-1, with D maybe TRBD1 (6 bases). There are 15 residues in the CDR3. CDR1 SGDLS and CDR2 YYNGEE come from the germline V gene. The ends were cut back, 2 bases at V and 4 bases at J, with 15 bases in the middle. The CDR3 reads CASSVGGPMATEAFF. CDR3 nucleotide sequence: TGTGCCAGCAGCGTGGGGGGGCCCATGGCCACTGAAGCTTTCTTT.

The chain combines TRBV6-5 with TRBJ1-1; no firm D call. This CDR3 has 13 residues. Germline values: CDR1 MNHEY, CDR2 SVGAGI. The germline V and J ends were trimmed by 11 bases and 0 bases, with 13 bases remaining between them. CDR3 residues: CAVDVVLNTEAFF. The CDR3 DNA follows: TGTGCCGTCGACGTCGTTTTGAACACTGAAGCTTTCTTT.

The DNA of the CDR3 is TGCGCCAGCAGCTTGGCAGGGTTCGGGGAGACCCAGTACTTC. Its protein product is CASSLAGFGETQYF. This chain joins TRBV5-1 and TRBJ2-5, with D perhaps TRBD1 (5 bases). CDR1 and CDR2 (germline): SGHRS, YFSETQ. V lost 0 bases and J lost 5, with 11 bases in between. The length of the CDR3 is 14 residues.

Notes on this clone: The same CDR3 arises from other DNA sequences in this sample as well. This chain links TRBV10-3 with TRBJ1-4, with a tentative D call TRBD1 (5 bases). The germline gives CDR1 ENHRY, CDR2 SYGVKD. The V gene lost 6 bases and the J gene lost 4 bases, with 12 bases spanning the gap. The CDR3 extends over 14 amino acids. The CDR3 loop reads CAISGTGVNEKLFF. CDR3 sequence (DNA): TGTGCCATCAGCGGGACCGGGGTTAATGAAAAACTGTTTTTT.

About this clone: Given a much more abundant clone one base away, this may be a read error. V and J are TRBV7-9 and TRBJ2-1, with TRBD2 matching over 9 bases. Germline-derived CDR1 and CDR2 are SEHNR and FQNEAQ (reference sequence). CDR3 length equals 16 residues. DNA of the CDR3: TGTGCCGGCAGCTTATTGGCGGGAGGGCCTCTTAATGAGCAGTTCTTC. It is translated as CAGSLLAGGPLNEQFF.

V gene TRBV6-5 combines with J gene TRBJ1-4, with D uncertain. Trimming took 8 bases from V and 8 from J, leaving 21 bases between them. CDR3 size: 15 residues. The germline V gene encodes CDR1 MNHEY and CDR2 SVGAGI. The CDR3 loop is CASHPRAALREKLFF. DNA for the CDR3: TGTGCCAGCCACCCAAGGGCAGCGCTTAGGGAAAAACTGTTTTTT.

The gene calls are TRBV4-1 and TRBJ2-7, with 9 bases identical to TRBD2. The CDR3 consists of 15 residues. Trimming at V came to 1 base and at J to 1 base, leaving 2 bases not matched to a gene. Germline CDR1 MGHRA, CDR2 YSYEKL. CDR3: CASSQGLAGSYEQYF. The CDR3 nucleotides are TGCGCCAGCAGCCAAGGGCTAGCGGGGTCCTACGAGCAGTACTTC.

This clone was counted a few times. The V call is TRBV19, the J call TRBJ1-5, with TRBD1 matching 7 bases. The CDR3 length is 23 residues. Looked up from germline, CDR1 is LNHDA and CDR2 is SQIVND (reference sequence). V lost 3 bases to trimming and J lost 0 bases; unmatched junction nucleotides: 26. The CDR3 spells CASSIWAWGLGQRIKDSNQPQHF. The DNA of the CDR3 is TGTGCCAGTAGTATTTGGGCCTGGGGCCTGGGACAGAGAATAAAAGATAGCAATCAGCCCCAGCATTTT. Complete variable domain (other parts from reference TRBV19 and TRBJ1-5): DGGITQSPKYLFRKEGQNVTLSCEQNLNHDAMYWYRQDPGQGLRLIYYSQIVNDFQKGDIAEGYSVSREKKESFPLTVTSAQKNPTAFYLCASSIWAWGLGQRIKDSNQPQHFGDGTRLSIL.

V and J are TRBV7-9 and TRBJ2-3, with D perhaps being TRBD1 or TRBD2 (5 bases each). The V gene's germline CDR1 is SEHNR and CDR2 FQNEAQ (reference sequence). V lost 6 bases and J 6 bases, leaving 13 bases between the germline ends. This CDR3 has 13 residues. CDR3 loop: CASSFGGSDTQYF. The DNA for the CDR3 is TGTGCCAGCAGTTTTGGGGGATCGGATACGCAGTATTTT.

The chain couples TRBV5-1 to TRBJ2-2, with D tentatively TRBD1 or TRBD2 (6 bases each). The V and J ends lost 4 bases and 7 bases respectively, with 14 bases between them. This CDR3 has 14 residues. Germline CDR1 is SGHRS and CDR2 is YFSETQ. The CDR3 DNA sequence: TGCGCCAGCAGCCCGAGGGGGGTTGGCGGGGAGCTGTTTTTT. Its protein product is CASSPRGVGGELFF.

The chain's CDR3 is CASSKSRTDHTEAFF. The CDR3, as DNA: TGTGCCAGCAGCAAATCCCGGACAGATCACACTGAAGCTTTCTTT. V and J are TRBV7-3 and TRBJ1-1; possible D gene TRBD1, 6 bases. With 5 bases removed from V and 3 bases from J, the gap between germline ends came to 16 bases. This CDR3 spans 15 amino acids. Looked up from germline, CDR1 is SGHTA and CDR2 is FQGTGA.

The J gene is TRBJ2-7, the V gene TRBV2; TRBD2 matches 9 bases. This CDR3 has 15 amino acids. Germline lookup yields CDR1 SNHLY and CDR2 FYNNEI. V dropped 3 bases and J dropped 2; count of bases not matched to a gene: 5. The CDR3 reads CASSEGASGTYEQYF. DNA of the CDR3: TGTGCCAGCAGTGAGGGGGCTAGCGGGACCTACGAGCAGTACTTC.

V and J are TRBV6-1 and TRBJ1-5; D remains ambiguous. The V and J ends lost 3 bases and 0 bases respectively, with 9 bases between them. The CDR3 is made up of 15 amino acids. Germline-derived CDR1 and CDR2 are MNHNS and SASEGT. CDR3: CASSDSPSSNQPQHF. As DNA, the CDR3 is TGTGCCAGCAGTGACAGCCCGTCTAGCAATCAGCCCCAGCATTTT.

The chain combines TRBV20-1 with TRBJ1-1, with D uncertain. The CDR3 has 11 residues. Looked up from germline, CDR1 is DFQATT and CDR2 is SNEGSKA (reference sequence). Trimming cost V 5 bases and J 3 bases, with 7 bases left between them. For the CDR3, the DNA is TGCAGTGCTCCGACGGACACTGAAGCTTTCTTT. This gives the protein CSAPTDTEAFF.

The chain couples TRBV2 to TRBJ2-3; 8 bases agree with TRBD1. The junction had 3 bases not matched to a gene; V was cut back by 5 bases and J by 8 bases. Germline assignment: CDR1 SNHLY and CDR2 FYNNEI. The CDR3 loop spans 12 amino acids. In DNA form, the CDR3 reads TGTGCCAGCAGTCAAGACAGGGGTACGCAGTATTTT. Its protein product is CASSQDRGTQYF.

This clone was observed a single time. V and J are TRBV6-5 and TRBJ2-7, with D perhaps TRBD1 or TRBD2 (5 bases each). Germline-derived CDR1 and CDR2 are MNHEY and SVGAGI. V lost 2 bases to trimming and J lost 7 bases, with 12 bases between them. The CDR3 is 13 amino acids. The CDR3 spells CASSYLPEGEQYF. The CDR3 DNA follows: TGTGCCAGCAGTTACCTCCCCGAGGGGGAGCAGTACTTC.

The gene calls are TRBV3-1 (or the pseudogene TRBV3-2) and TRBJ2-1, with TRBD2 matching 14 bases. This CDR3 spans 16 amino acids. V shed 2 bases, J shed 9 bases, and the junction held 6 bases outside the gene matches. Germline CDR1 is LGHDT and CDR2 is YNNKEL (reference sequence). The CDR3 loop is CASSQRTSGGPGEQFF. CDR3 DNA sequence: TGTGCCAGCAGCCAAAGGACTAGCGGGGGGCCCGGTGAGCAGTTCTTC.

The rearrangement links TRBV6-5 to TRBJ1-3; 8 positions agree with TRBD1. V shed 6 bases, J shed 2 bases, and the junction held 0 bases outside the gene matches. The V gene's germline CDR1 is MNHEY and CDR2 SVGAGI. This CDR3 is built from 13 residues. The CDR3 spells CASRTGAGNTIYF. CDR3 sequence (DNA): TGTGCCAGCAGGACAGGGGCTGGAAACACCATATATTTT.

The V and J genes are TRBV5-1 and TRBJ1-5; TRBD1 might be the D (6 bases). V was shortened by 0 bases and J by 4 bases, with 8 bases between the two germline ends. The germline V gene has CDR1 SGHRS and CDR2 YFSETQ. The CDR3 totals 14 residues. The CDR3 is CASSLEQGNQPQHF. CDR3 DNA: TGCGCCAGCAGCTTGGAACAGGGAAATCAGCCCCAGCATTTT.

The chain has TRBV27 and TRBJ2-7; TRBD2 matches at 10 bases. V was clipped by 8 bases and J by 3 bases; unmatched bases: 7. Germline V gives CDR1 MNHEY, CDR2 SMNVEV (reference sequence). The CDR3 loop spans 14 amino acids. For the CDR3, the DNA is TGTGCCAGCGCGAAGCGGGAGGGCCTCTACGAGCAGTACTTC. Its translation is CASAKREGLYEQYF.

This chain joins TRBV15 and TRBJ1-5; tentative D call: TRBD1 (6 bases). CDR3 length: 16 amino acids. V shed 3 bases and J shed 0 bases, with 12 bases lying between them. Germline lookup yields CDR1 LNHNV and CDR2 YYDKDF (reference sequence). DNA for the CDR3: TGTGCCACCAGCAGGGGCAGACAGGTTAGCAATCAGCCCCAGCATTTT. It is translated as CATSRGRQVSNQPQHF.

The rearrangement links TRBV28 to TRBJ2-3; TRBD2 matches at 8 bases. CDR1 MDHEN and CDR2 SYDVKM come from the germline V gene. CDR3 length: 16 residues. V trimming: 6 bases; J trimming: 2 bases; junction bases outside the gene matches: 10. This CDR3 reads CASSRLAGGTTDTQYF. The DNA of the CDR3 is TGTGCCAGCAGCCGGCTGGCGGGGGGAACCACAGATACGCAGTATTTT. Based on the CDR3 plus reference TRBV28 and TRBJ2-3, the full variable domain is DVKVTQSSRYLVKRTGEKVFLECVQDMDHENMFWYRQDPGLGLRLIYFSYDVKMKEKGDIPEGYSVSREKKERFSLILESASTNQTSMYLCASSRLAGGTTDTQYFGPGTRLTVL.